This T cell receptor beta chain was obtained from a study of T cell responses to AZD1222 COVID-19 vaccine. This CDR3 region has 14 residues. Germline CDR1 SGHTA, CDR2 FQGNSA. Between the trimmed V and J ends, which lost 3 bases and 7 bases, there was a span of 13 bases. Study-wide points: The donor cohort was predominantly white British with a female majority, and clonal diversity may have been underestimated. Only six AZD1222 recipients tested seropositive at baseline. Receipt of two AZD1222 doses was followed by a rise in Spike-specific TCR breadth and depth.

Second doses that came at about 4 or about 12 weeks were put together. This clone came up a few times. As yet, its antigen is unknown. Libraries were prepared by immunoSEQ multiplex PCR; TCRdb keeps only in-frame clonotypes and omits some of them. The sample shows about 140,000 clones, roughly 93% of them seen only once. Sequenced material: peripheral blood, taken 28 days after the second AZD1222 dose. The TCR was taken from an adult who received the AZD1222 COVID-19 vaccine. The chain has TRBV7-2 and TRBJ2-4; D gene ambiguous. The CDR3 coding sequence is TGTGCCAGCAGCTTTGATCGGAGCATGAACATTCAGTACTTC. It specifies CASSFDRSMNIQYF.